The rows below give T cell receptor beta chains drawn from one sample of a study of blood T cells in healthy people across ages. TCRdb analysed the 5' RACE reads with MiXCR anew, one entry per CDR3 protein. The sample lists approximately 810,000 distinct CDR3 sequences, around 30% occurring once. Sequencing was performed on blood. These receptors originate from a woman older than 75 in good health. CDR3s include the opening cysteine and the closing phenylalanine or tryptophan. D genes are given only for firm matches. Clone size appears in some rows only: once, few, many, or a class for an expanded clone.

clone size	J gene	V gene	D gene	CDR3 protein	CDR3 DNA
once	TRBJ1-5	TRBV28	-	CASSLFGRGLNQPQHF	TGTGCCAGCAGTTTATTTGGCAGGGGCCTAAATCAGCCCCAGCATTTT
many	TRBJ2-1	TRBV18	-	CASSPPSGTGWNEQFF	TGTGCCAGCTCACCACCGTCGGGCACAGGATGGAATGAGCAGTTCTTC
-	TRBJ1-5	TRBV5-4	-	CASSAAGGQPQHF	TGTGCCAGCAGCGCCGCGGGTGGTCAGCCCCAGCATTTT
-	TRBJ2-1	TRBV27	TRBD1	CASEGQGYNEQFF	TGTGCCAGCGAAGGACAGGGTTACAATGAGCAGTTCTTC
-	TRBJ2-5	TRBV11-2	-	CASSLQPSGSGTRYF	TGTGCCAGCAGCCTCCAGCCATCAGGGAGCGGAACGAGGTACTTC
-	TRBJ2-1	TRBV7-2	TRBD2	CASSLRGKLTSGVETQFF	TGTGCCAGCAGCTTACGGGGCAAATTGACTAGCGGGGTAGAGACCCAGTTCTTC
few	TRBJ2-7	TRBV6-5	-	CASSLRLSSYEQYF	TGTGCCAGCAGCCTCCGCCTCAGCTCCTACGAGCAGTACTTC
-	TRBJ2-7	TRBV6-2/TRBV6-3	TRBD2	CASRPSSGIFSYEQYF	TGTGCCAGCAGACCCTCGAGCGGGATTTTCTCCTACGAGCAGTACTTC
many	TRBJ2-7	TRBV6-6	TRBD2	CASRKSGTSTDYEQYF	TGTGCCAGCAGAAAGTCCGGGACTAGCACCGACTACGAGCAGTACTTC
few	TRBJ1-5	TRBV7-2	TRBD1	CAGSSATGATNQPQHF	TGTGCCGGCAGCTCCGCGACAGGGGCAACGAATCAGCCCCAGCATTTT
many	TRBJ2-3	TRBV6-2/TRBV6-3	-	CASIRGLAFSLTTDTQYF	TGTGCCAGTATACGAGGGCTAGCTTTTTCCCTTACTACAGATACGCAGTATTTT
many	TRBJ2-5	TRBV30	-	CAIGDRLETQYF	TGTGCCATTGGGGATAGGTTGGAGACCCAGTACTTC
few	TRBJ2-5	TRBV7-2	TRBD2	CASSSQNSGRETQYF	TGTGCCAGCAGCTCGCAAAATAGCGGGAGAGAGACCCAGTACTTC
-	TRBJ2-5	TRBV10-3	-	CAISEEGEQETQYF	TGTGCCATCAGTGAGGAGGGCGAGCAAGAGACCCAGTACTTC
-	TRBJ1-1	TRBV7-2	-	CASSLIQGQIGEAFF	TGTGCCAGCAGCTTGATTCAGGGCCAGATAGGTGAAGCTTTCTTT
-	TRBJ2-1	TRBV5-1	-	CASRQYNEQFF	TGCGCCAGCAGGCAGTATAATGAGCAGTTCTTC
many	TRBJ1-6	TRBV14	-	CASSQESRNSPLHF	TGTGCCAGCAGCCAAGAAAGTAGGAATTCACCCCTCCACTTT
-	TRBJ2-5	TRBV18	-	CASSPSGTPENEQYF	TGTGCCAGCTCACCATCCGGGACCCCGGAGAATGAGCAGTACTTC
-	TRBJ2-3	TRBV20-1	-	CSAPSRGARTDTQYF	TGCAGTGCCCCTTCTCGGGGGGCTCGCACAGATACGCAGTATTTT
many	TRBJ2-1	TRBV11-2	-	CASSLVGGRANEQFF	TGTGCCAGCAGCTTAGTAGGGGGGAGGGCCAATGAGCAGTTCTTC
many	TRBJ2-3	TRBV5-5	-	CASSFWAGPTDTQYF	TGTGCCAGCAGCTTCTGGGCGGGGCCCACAGATACGCAGTATTTT
few	TRBJ1-1	TRBV30	TRBD1	CAWRYQTGRTEAFF	TGTGCCTGGAGATACCAGACAGGGAGAACTGAAGCTTTCTTT
few	TRBJ2-1	TRBV27	TRBD2	CASSLPAGGYNEQFF	TGTGCCAGCAGTCTACCAGCGGGGGGTTACAATGAGCAGTTCTTC
-	TRBJ1-5	TRBV18	TRBD1	CASSPSAGGQGAQPQHF	TGTGCCAGCTCACCATCTGCTGGAGGACAGGGTGCTCAGCCCCAGCATTTT
many	TRBJ1-5	TRBV6-2/TRBV6-3	-	CASSYRGGNQPQHF	TGTGCCAGCAGTTACAGGGGGGGCAATCAGCCCCAGCATTTT
many	TRBJ1-1	TRBV29-1	-	CSVDPRGREGTEAFF	TGCAGCGTCGACCCCAGGGGCAGGGAGGGCACTGAAGCTTTCTTT
-	TRBJ2-3	TRBV9	-	CASSVGLATRDTQYF	TGTGCCAGCAGCGTAGGGCTAGCAACGCGGGATACGCAGTATTTT
few	TRBJ2-7	TRBV20-1	TRBD1	CGQFRSRGYGEQYF	TGCGGCCAGTTCCGCTCCAGGGGGTACGGTGAGCAGTACTTC
-	TRBJ2-1	TRBV3-1	TRBD2	CASSQRTSGAYNEQFF	TGTGCCAGCAGCCAACGGACTAGCGGGGCCTACAATGAGCAGTTCTTC
many	TRBJ2-1	TRBV24-1	-	CATSDLGSGGSNEQFF	TGTGCCACCAGTGATTTGGGGTCCGGGGGTAGCAATGAGCAGTTCTTC
-	TRBJ2-7	TRBV11-3	-	CASSLGTAPSYEQYF	TGTGCCAGCAGCTTAGGGACCGCACCTTCCTACGAGCAGTACTTC
many	TRBJ2-3	TRBV5-1	TRBD2	CASSPSRTSGGPSTDTQYF	TGCGCCAGCAGCCCTTCCCGGACTAGCGGGGGCCCCAGCACAGATACGCAGTATTTT
many	TRBJ2-3	TRBV7-2	TRBD2	CASSLDSGGRSTDTQYF	TGTGCCAGCAGCTTAGATAGCGGGGGGCGTAGCACAGATACGCAGTATTTT
-	TRBJ2-7	TRBV13	-	CASSLSSVGEQYF	TGTGCCAGCAGCCTAAGTAGTGTGGGCGAGCAGTACTTC